A selection of T cell receptor beta chains follows, all from one sample in a study of shared clonotypes between healthy human individuals. The table came from immunoSEQ multiplex PCR; TCRdb's copy has only in-frame clones and leaves some out. The table shows 2,100,000 or so clones, with about 94% occurring only once. The source material was naive CD4+ T cells sorted from blood. These receptors were collected from a man between 18 and 35 years old in good health. Each CDR3 is given with its conserved first and last residue. D genes are given only for firm matches. Some rows have no size entry. The others give once, few or many, or a class for an expanded clone.

TRBD1	NA	TRBV5-4	TRBJ2-5	CASSSTGALETQYF	TGTGCCAGCAGCTCCACAGGGGCGTTGGAGACCCAGTACTTC
TRBD1	NA	TRBV6-6	TRBJ1-6	CASTPRDRGYNSPLHF	TGTGCCAGCACCCCGAGGGACAGGGGCTATAATTCACCCCTCCACTTT
TRBD2	NA	TRBV10-3	TRBJ2-1	CAIMGLGYNEQFF	TGTGCCATCATGGGACTAGGTTACAATGAGCAGTTCTTC
TRBD2	NA	TRBV10-3	TRBJ2-1	CAISEFDLAGEQFF	TGTGCCATCAGTGAGTTCGACCTAGCGGGGGAGCAGTTCTTC
NA	NA	TRBV5-1	TRBJ2-1	CASSLAPGNNEQFF	TGCGCCAGCAGCTTGGCCCCAGGAAACAATGAGCAGTTCTTC
TRBD2	NA	TRBV19	TRBJ2-5	CASRPGLADQETQYF	TGTGCCAGTAGACCGGGACTAGCGGATCAAGAGACCCAGTACTTC
NA	NA	TRBV27	TRBJ2-4	CASSLNQQGLGNIQYF	TGTGCCAGCAGTTTAAACCAACAGGGTCTGGGAAACATTCAGTACTTC
TRBD1	NA	TRBV27	TRBJ2-1	CASSLSDRVSNEQFF	TGTGCCAGCAGTTTATCGGACAGGGTGTCAAATGAGCAGTTCTTC
TRBD2	NA	TRBV11-2	TRBJ2-3	CASSLAGGGASTDTQYF	TGTGCCAGCAGCTTAGCAGGCGGGGGGGCGAGCACAGATACGCAGTATTTT
NA	NA	TRBV4-3	TRBJ1-2	CASSQDAGVGGYTF	TGCGCCAGCAGCCAAGATGCAGGGGTGGGAGGCTACACCTTC
NA	NA	TRBV6-5	TRBJ1-1	CASRRTGWTEAFF	TGTGCCAGCAGACGAACAGGTTGGACTGAAGCTTTCTTT
TRBD2	NA	TRBV5-1	TRBJ2-3	CASSLSTSGRGTDTQYF	TGCGCCAGCAGCTTGTCTACTAGCGGGAGGGGGACAGATACGCAGTATTTT
TRBD1	NA	TRBV18	TRBJ2-7	CASSQVRDRGLGEQYF	TGTGCCAGCTCACAAGTCCGGGACAGGGGGCTTGGCGAGCAGTACTTC
TRBD2	NA	TRBV5-1	TRBJ2-1	CASSLEGLSNNEQFF	TGCGCCAGCAGCTTGGAGGGACTATCTAACAATGAGCAGTTCTTC
NA	NA	TRBV2	TRBJ1-5	CASSERGTQPQHF	TGTGCCAGCAGTGAGAGGGGCACCCAGCCCCAGCATTTT
NA	NA	TRBV28	TRBJ1-2	CASSLSAYGYTF	TGTGCCAGCAGTTTATCGGCCTATGGCTACACCTTC
NA	NA	TRBV6-5	TRBJ1-6	CASSYSSPGQSPLHF	TGTGCCAGCAGTTACTCGTCCCCAGGGCAGTCACCCCTCCACTTT
NA	NA	TRBV30	TRBJ2-2	CAWTQPGTNTGELFF	TGTGCCTGGACCCAGCCGGGAACGAACACCGGGGAGCTGTTTTTT
NA	NA	TRBV4-1	TRBJ1-4	CASSQDSGGTNEKLFF	TGCGCCAGCAGCCAAGATAGCGGGGGGACTAATGAAAAACTGTTTTTT
NA	NA	TRBV2	TRBJ2-3	CASKVVWREDTQYF	TGTGCCAGCAAGGTAGTATGGAGAGAAGATACGCAGTATTTT
TRBD2	NA	TRBV5-1	TRBJ2-3	CASSLAGDLPDTQYF	TGCGCCAGCAGCCTAGCGGGAGACCTCCCAGATACGCAGTATTTT
TRBD2	NA	TRBV6-1	TRBJ2-5	CASSAYPPTSEVETQYF	TGTGCCAGCAGTGCCTACCCCCCGACTAGCGAGGTAGAGACCCAGTACTTC
NA	NA	TRBV28	TRBJ2-1	CASSPYGRALYNEQFF	TGTGCCAGCAGTCCCTATGGGCGGGCTCTTTACAATGAGCAGTTCTTC
NA	NA	TRBV7-9	TRBJ1-6	CASSLQDSPLHF	TGTGCCAGCAGCTTACAGGATTCACCCCTCCACTTT
NA	NA	TRBV27	TRBJ2-1	CASKRGTNYNEQFF	TGTGCCAGTAAAAGGGGGACAAACTACAATGAGCAGTTCTTC
NA	NA	TRBV7-2	TRBJ1-2	CASSENRDGYTF	TGTGCCAGCAGCGAAAACAGGGATGGCTACACCTTC
NA	NA	TRBV18	TRBJ2-7	CASSPPEGSYEQYF	TGTGCCAGCTCACCACCGGAGGGCAGCTACGAGCAGTACTTC
NA	NA	TRBV10-3	TRBJ2-1	CASRFGNEQFF	TGTGCCAGCCGATTCGGGAATGAGCAGTTCTTC
NA	NA	TRBV6-5	TRBJ1-5	CASSSSPNQPQHF	TGTGCCAGCAGCTCGTCTCCGAACCAGCCCCAGCATTTT
TRBD1	NA	TRBV30	TRBJ1-3	CAWRTDRGFGNTIYF	TGTGCCTGGAGAACGGACAGGGGTTTTGGAAACACCATATATTTT
NA	NA	TRBV5-1	TRBJ2-3	CASSLPGAGTDTQYF	TGCGCCAGCAGCTTGCCGGGAGCGGGCACAGATACGCAGTATTTT
NA	NA	TRBV19	TRBJ2-3	CASSIVDTQYF	TGTGCCAGTAGTATAGTCGATACGCAGTATTTT
NA	NA	TRBV29-1	TRBJ1-3	CSATTEHTIYF	TGCAGCGCCACGACAGAACACACCATATATTTT
NA	once	TRBV27	TRBJ1-1	CASSLSELPNTEAFF	TGTGCCAGCAGTTTATCGGAACTACCGAACACTGAAGCTTTCTTT
NA	once	TRBV6-5	TRBJ2-2	CASSYHHQLAGELFF	TGTGCCAGCAGTTACCATCACCAACTCGCCGGGGAGCTGTTTTTT
NA	NA	TRBV2	TRBJ1-6	CASSENPRSPLHF	TGTGCCAGCAGTGAAAACCCTAGGTCACCCCTCCACTTT
NA	NA	TRBV19	TRBJ1-1	CASSFQGTGTEAFF	TGTGCCAGTAGTTTCCAGGGGACGGGGACTGAAGCTTTCTTT
NA	once	TRBV18	TRBJ1-1	CASSSQGNTEAFF	TGTGCCAGCTCGTCACAGGGGAACACTGAAGCTTTCTTT
NA	NA	TRBV10-3	TRBJ1-2	CAITTGRPPYGYTF	TGTGCCATCACCACGGGCCGACCCCCCTATGGCTACACCTTC
NA	NA	TRBV2	TRBJ1-5	CASSEAALYQPQHF	TGTGCCAGCAGTGAAGCGGCCCTCTATCAGCCCCAGCATTTT
NA	NA	TRBV12-5	TRBJ2-3	CASGSDYSRGSTDTQYF	TGTGCTAGTGGTTCCGACTATTCGAGGGGGAGCACAGATACGCAGTATTTT
TRBD2	NA	TRBV5-4	TRBJ2-3	CASTRGREEVITDTQYF	TGTGCCAGCACCCGGGGGCGGGAGGAGGTTATAACAGATACGCAGTATTTT
NA	NA	TRBV30	TRBJ2-4	CAIKGAKNIQYF	TGTGCTATTAAGGGCGCCAAAAACATTCAGTACTTC
NA	once	TRBV2	TRBJ2-5	CASRGGKTQYF	TGTGCCAGCAGGGGGGGAAAGACCCAGTACTTC
NA	NA	TRBV5-1	TRBJ2-5	CASSSQPAGAIETQYF	TGCGCCAGCAGCTCGCAACCGGCGGGGGCAATCGAGACCCAGTACTTC
NA	NA	TRBV10-3	TRBJ2-3	CAISGTTTDTQYF	TGTGCCATCAGTGGGACCACCACAGATACGCAGTATTTT
TRBD1	NA	TRBV7-9	TRBJ1-2	CASSGDRPLYGYTF	TGTGCCAGCAGCGGGGACAGGCCGCTCTATGGCTACACCTTC
NA	once	TRBV6-5	TRBJ2-2	CASSYDSYTGELFF	TGTGCCAGCAGTTACGACAGTTACACCGGGGAGCTGTTTTTT
NA	NA	TRBV5-1	TRBJ1-2	CASSFQDNYGYTF	TGCGCCAGCAGCTTTCAGGATAACTATGGCTACACCTTC
NA	NA	TRBV6-5	TRBJ2-7	CASKKTISEQYF	TGTGCCAGCAAGAAGACCATCTCCGAGCAGTACTTC